This TCR beta chain was sequenced in a study of Ad26.COV2.S vaccination and SARS-CoV-2 variants. Whole-study context: Doses of Ad26.COV2.S were injected into muscle once or twice, 56 days apart. Regarding the study as a whole: Using TCR breadth and depth analyses may have led to underestimated total T cell responses.

Clones were read by immunoSEQ multiplex PCR, and TCRdb kept only the in-frame ones, dropping some. This repertoire shows around 400,000 clones, 70% to 90% found once; its top ten account for 1.5% to 2%. The treatment here: some 20 received Ad26.COV2.S at low or high dose, single or two shots; 5 received placebo; per-sample allocation not given. Collection of the samples took place on day 63 after the first injection of vaccine or placebo. Aged 18-55 years, donor was enrolled in Boston in 2020. As for this clone: What it binds is not known.

This CDR3 is built from 15 residues. V gave up 5 bases and J gave up 8 bases; unmatched junction bases: 6. Per germline, CDR1 LNHDA and CDR2 SQIVND (reference sequence). This sample comprised peripheral blood, obtained in a trial of Ad26.COV2.S vaccine versus placebo. The V call is TRBV19, the J call TRBJ2-1; 13 bases agree with TRBD2. This TCR was recovered from a person aged 18-60 years who received the Ad26.COV2.S COVID-19 vaccine or a placebo. The chain's CDR3 is CASSSGLAGPHEQFF. DNA of the CDR3: TGTGCCAGTAGTTCGGGACTAGCGGGACCCCATGAGCAGTTCTTC.